Below, 32 T cell receptor beta chains from the same sample are listed, as sequenced in a study of OX40 agonist ivuxolimab in advanced cancers. Sequencing was performed with immunoSEQ multiplex PCR; in TCRdb, only in-frame clones are kept and a portion is missing. The sample has over 50,000 clones, around nine tenths seen once; the top ten hold roughly 0.6%. The sample consisted of CD4+ or CD8+ T cells sorted from blood, taken in a trial of the OX40 agonist ivuxolimab. The origin of the receptors is an adult with an advanced solid tumor such as melanoma, head and neck, liver or kidney cancer.

The genes are TRBV5-1 and TRBJ2-1; TRBD2 aligns across 15 bases. The junction had 10 bases not matched to a gene; V was cut back by 0 bases and J by 9 bases. The CDR3 is 18 amino acids. Germline CDR1 and CDR2: SGHRS and YFSETQ. The CDR3 sequence is CASSLAPRTSGGAIEQFF. In DNA, the CDR3 is TGCGCCAGCAGCTTGGCCCCCCGGACTAGCGGGGGGGCGATTGAGCAGTTCTTC.

V usage is TRBV6-1 and J usage is TRBJ2-2; the match to TRBD2 covers 11 bases. The CDR3 spans 17 residues. Germline V CDR1 and CDR2: MNHNS, SASEGT. After removal of 2 bases from V and 4 bases from J, the junction contained 6 bases not matched to a gene. The DNA of the CDR3 is TGTGCCAGCAGTGAATTTCGGACTAGCGGGTTCACCGGGGAGCTGTTTTTT. This translates into CASSEFRTSGFTGELFF.

The rearrangement links TRBV5-1 to TRBJ1-4, with 7 nucleotides matching TRBD1. CDR3 length: 15 amino acids. The junction had 2 bases not matched to a gene; V was cut back by 3 bases and J by 0 bases. CDR1 is SGHRS, CDR2 YFSETQ, per germline. The CDR3 region has the DNA TGCGCCAGCAGCTCAACAGGGGCAACTAATGAAAAACTGTTTTTT. Its protein product is CASSSTGATNEKLFF.

The rearrangement links TRBV5-1 to TRBJ2-7; D not certain. This CDR3 has 15 residues. Trimming pared 4 bases from V and 2 bases from J, leaving 16 bases between. CDR1 and CDR2 (germline): SGHRS, YFSETQ. The CDR3 loop reads CASSATVGRTYEQYF. The CDR3 bases are TGCGCCAGCAGCGCCACCGTCGGACGGACCTACGAGCAGTACTTC.

The chain employs TRBV18 and TRBJ2-5, with 11 bases lining up with TRBD1. The CDR3 loop spans 14 amino acids. Germline V gene sequence: CDR1 KGHSH, CDR2 LQKENI. V dropped 6 bases and J dropped 5; count of bases not matched to a gene: 5. The CDR3 here is CASSRTGGAETQYF. In DNA form, the CDR3 reads TGTGCCAGCTCCAGGACAGGGGGCGCGGAGACCCAGTACTTC.

The rearrangement joins TRBV13 to TRBJ1-6; 7 bases are a match to TRBD1. Per germline, CDR1 PRHDT and CDR2 FYEKMQ (reference sequence). The ends lost 5 bases at V and 0 bases at J; junction bases unmatched: 16. This CDR3 has 20 amino acids. In nucleotides, the CDR3 is TGTGCCAGCAGCAACCGACAGGGTCAGGGTGGGAGCTCCTATAATTCACCCCTCCACTTT. This sequence encodes CASSNRQGQGGSSYNSPLHF.

The chain is built from TRBV6-1 and TRBJ2-7; TRBD1 aligns across 7 bases. Germline lookup yields CDR1 MNHNS and CDR2 SASEGT. The CDR3 covers 15 residues. With V trimmed by 4 bases and J by 5 bases, 11 bases remained unmatched. DNA for the CDR3: TGTGCCAGCAGTGGGCTCCAGGGACAGTTAAACGAGCAGTACTTC. This gives the protein CASSGLQGQLNEQYF.

The gene calls are TRBV6-5 and TRBJ2-1; no clear D gene. Looked up from germline, CDR1 is MNHEY and CDR2 is SVGAGI. This CDR3 has 13 amino acids. V was trimmed by 6 bases and J by 6 bases, leaving 12 bases between them. CDR3 in DNA: TGTGCCAGCAGCGGAATTCTATCCAATGAGCAGTTCTTC. Protein sequence: CASSGILSNEQFF.

This rearrangement joins TRBV7-8 to TRBJ2-1; D gene uncertain. V dropped 3 bases and J dropped 0 bases, with 18 bases sitting between them. Germline V gene data show CDR1 as SGHVS and CDR2 as FQNEAQ. The CDR3 consists of 18 residues. For the CDR3, the DNA is TGTGCCAGCAGCTTTTCTACCCCAGGCGCCCCCTCCTACAATGAGCAGTTCTTC. This gives the protein CASSFSTPGAPSYNEQFF.

The chain recombines TRBV29-1 with TRBJ2-3; either TRBD1 or TRBD2 may fit D (6 bases each). This CDR3 has 15 amino acids. Per the germline V gene, CDR1 is SQVTM and CDR2 is ANQGSEA. Between the trimmed V and J ends, which lost 2 bases and 4 bases, there was a span of 16 bases. As DNA, the CDR3 is TGCAGCGTTGAAAAAGGGGGAGGTGGCGCAGATACGCAGTATTTT. This codes for CSVEKGGGGADTQYF.

This clone was detected once. This rearrangement joins TRBV11-1 to TRBJ1-6; D unclear. The CDR3 is 14 residues long. Trimming shortened V by 6 bases and J by 5 bases, and 11 bases separated the two germline ends. Germline V CDR1 and CDR2: SGHAT, FQDESV (reference sequence). The CDR3 protein is CASRNAWDNSPLHF. The CDR3 nucleotides read TGTGCCAGCAGGAATGCTTGGGATAATTCACCCCTCCACTTT.

This clone showed up just once. The chain carries TRBV6-6 and TRBJ2-7; no firm D call. The length of the CDR3 is 13 residues. The germline V gene has CDR1 MNHNY and CDR2 SVGAGI (reference sequence). The V gene lost 6 bases and the J gene lost 7 bases, with 16 bases spanning the gap. The CDR3: CASSLRNLREQYF. The CDR3 nucleotides are TGTGCCAGCAGCCTCAGGAACCTACGAGAGCAGTACTTC.

CDR3 bases: TGTGCCAGCAGCGGGCTCGGGACAGGGGTTAACACCGGGGAGCTGTTTTTT. Amino acids: CASSGLGTGVNTGELFF. The chain combines TRBV7-8 with TRBJ2-2; the match to TRBD1 covers 10 bases. Unmatched junction bases numbered 8, after V lost 5 bases and J lost 2 bases. Germline CDR1 is SGHVS and CDR2 is FQNEAQ. This CDR3 is 17 amino acids long.

The chain couples TRBV29-1 to TRBJ2-3; D unresolved. Trimming pared 6 bases from V and 0 bases from J, leaving 10 bases between. CDR1 is SQVTM and CDR2 is ANQGSEA in the germline V gene. This CDR3 has 13 amino acids. The CDR3 sequence: CSVAWQSTDTQYF. The CDR3 DNA is TGCAGCGTCGCCTGGCAGAGCACAGATACGCAGTATTTT.

The chain couples TRBV9 to TRBJ2-3; D ambiguous. Germline lookup yields CDR1 SGDLS and CDR2 YYNGEE. V was clipped by 0 bases and J by 3 bases, with 2 bases between them. This CDR3 is built from 12 residues. In nucleotides, the CDR3 is TGTGCCAGCAGCGTAGGGACAGATACGCAGTATTTT. This codes for CASSVGTDTQYF.

This clone was counted between two and nine times. CDR3 DNA sequence: TGTGCCACCAGCAGAGATGACCGCCCGGCATACTTC. Translated, it gives CATSRDDRPAYF. The V call is TRBV15, the J call TRBJ2-7; D gene unclear. Germline CDR1 is LNHNV and CDR2 is YYDKDF (reference sequence). V was trimmed by 0 bases and J by 13 bases, leaving 13 bases between them. The CDR3 loop spans 12 amino acids.

The V gene is TRBV30, the J gene TRBJ1-6, with D tentatively TRBD1 (5 bases). CDR1 GTSNPN and CDR2 SVGIG come from the germline V gene (reference sequence). V lost 1 base and J lost 5, with 9 bases in between. The CDR3 runs 14 residues. The CDR3 nucleotides read TGTGCCTGGAGTGACAGACAGCATAATTCACCCCTCCACTTT. It yields the protein CAWSDRQHNSPLHF.

The genes are TRBV6-1 and TRBJ2-1, with 10 bases identical to TRBD2. The CDR3 has 14 residues. The J segment lost 7 bases and the V segment lost 6 bases, leaving 6 bases of the junction unmatched. Germline CDR1 MNHNS, CDR2 SASEGT. The CDR3 sequence is CASSGLAVWNEQFF. In DNA, the CDR3 is TGTGCCAGCAGCGGACTAGCGGTCTGGAATGAGCAGTTCTTC.

This chain uses TRBV28 with TRBJ1-4; D uncertain. The V gene lost 6 bases and the J gene lost 3 bases, with 5 bases spanning the gap. CDR1 MDHEN and CDR2 SYDVKM come from the germline V gene. This CDR3 has 12 amino acids. CDR3 sequence (DNA): TGTGCCAGCAGGGGGTCTAATGAAAAACTGTTTTTT. It is translated as CASRGSNEKLFF.

J is TRBJ2-7 and V is TRBV4-1, with 7 bases that match TRBD2. The CDR3 covers 15 residues. V trimming: 6 bases; J trimming: 5 bases; junction bases outside the gene matches: 13. The germline V gene has CDR1 MGHRA and CDR2 YSYEKL. As DNA, the CDR3 is TGCGCCAGCAGGCCTGTTGGCGGGAGTTTCAACGAGCAGTACTTC. Encoded protein: CASRPVGGSFNEQYF.

Only one count was recorded for this clone. V is TRBV11-2 and J is TRBJ1-1; perhaps TRBD1 as D (6 bases). Germline V gene sequence: CDR1 SGHAT, CDR2 FQNNGV. Trimming pared 3 bases from V and 11 bases from J, leaving 16 bases between. The CDR3 sequence is 13 residues long. The CDR3: CASSLGGTNTAFF. DNA for the CDR3: TGTGCCAGCAGCTTGGGTGGGACAAATACGGCTTTCTTT.

The CDR3 nucleotides read TGCGCCAGCAGCTTGGGGGCCAATGAGCAGTTCTTC. The encoded protein is CASSLGANEQFF. The chain couples TRBV5-1 to TRBJ2-1, with D uncertain. Trimming pared 0 bases from V and 6 bases from J, leaving 4 bases between. This CDR3 is 12 amino acids long. CDR1 is SGHRS and CDR2 is YFSETQ in the germline V gene. Using reference TRBV5-1 and TRBJ2-1 for the parts outside the CDR3, the full variable domain is KAGVTQTPRYLIKTRGQQVTLSCSPISGHRSVSWYQQTPGQGLQFLFEYFSETQRNKGNFPGRFSGRQFSNSRSEMNVSTLELGDSALYLCASSLGANEQFFGPGTRLTVL.

V is TRBV6-5 and J is TRBJ2-7, with D unclear. CDR1 is MNHEY, CDR2 SVGAGI, per germline. Trimming pared 6 bases from V and 0 bases from J, leaving 9 bases between. The CDR3 consists of 13 residues. The CDR3 sequence is CASSLLGSYEQYF. Here the CDR3 DNA reads TGTGCCAGCAGCCTTCTGGGCTCCTACGAGCAGTACTTC.

This clone was counted between two and nine times. This chain uses TRBV5-4 with TRBJ1-6, with D uncertain. Germline V lookup: CDR1 SGHNT, CDR2 YYREEE (reference sequence). This CDR3 region has 12 residues. Trimming removed 0 bases at V and 9 bases at J, with 4 bases between. This CDR3 is CASSLDSSPLHF. The CDR3 coding sequence is TGTGCCAGCAGCTTGGATAGTTCACCCCTCCACTTT.

CDR3: CASSESEKLFF. The CDR3 DNA follows: TGTGCCAGCAGTGAGAGTGAAAAACTGTTTTTT. The chain uses TRBV2 and TRBJ1-4; D gene unclear. CDR1 SNHLY and CDR2 FYNNEI come from the germline V gene. The V and J ends lost 3 bases and 7 bases respectively, with 3 bases between them. This CDR3 is built from 11 residues.

This clone has only one observation. The chain joins TRBV9 to TRBJ2-3, with TRBD1 matching over 9 bases. This CDR3 comprises 16 residues. Germline CDR1 reads SGDLS; CDR2 reads YYNGEE. The J segment lost 4 bases and the V segment lost 0 bases, leaving 6 bases of the junction unmatched. The CDR3 reads CASSVVRTGVADTQYF. In DNA form, the CDR3 reads TGTGCCAGCAGCGTAGTTAGGACAGGGGTGGCAGATACGCAGTATTTT.

This clone was detected once. V usage is TRBV2 and J usage is TRBJ2-4; TRBD1 matches 8 bases. With V trimmed by 5 bases and J by 1 base, 13 bases remained unmatched. CDR1 is SNHLY, CDR2 FYNNEI, per germline. CDR3 size: 18 residues. CDR3 amino acids: CASSMGQGASSAKNIQYF. In DNA form, the CDR3 reads TGTGCCAGCAGTATGGGGCAGGGGGCTTCCTCCGCCAAAAACATTCAGTACTTC.

The J gene is TRBJ1-5, the V gene TRBV2; D is unresolved. V lost 4 bases and J 0 bases, leaving 10 bases between the germline ends. The CDR3 contains 15 residues. Germline V gives CDR1 SNHLY, CDR2 FYNNEI. As DNA, the CDR3 is TGTGCCAGCAGTGTGGAACAGCTTAGCAATCAGCCCCAGCATTTT. It codes for CASSVEQLSNQPQHF.

The CDR3 here is CASSGANSYEQYF. The CDR3 DNA follows: TGCGCCAGCAGCGGAGCCAACTCCTACGAGCAGTACTTC. The V gene is TRBV5-1, the J gene TRBJ2-7, with D unclear. The CDR3 has 13 amino acids. V shed 4 bases and J shed 0 bases, with 8 bases lying between them. Germline assignment: CDR1 SGHRS and CDR2 YFSETQ.

The chain couples TRBV6-5 to TRBJ2-7; D gene ambiguous. The CDR3 is 14 residues long. Trimming stripped 6 bases from V and 3 bases from J, with 15 bases between. Germline CDR1 reads MNHEY; CDR2 reads SVGAGI. This CDR3 reads CASRTGLTHYEQYF. The CDR3 DNA sequence: TGTGCCAGCAGGACGGGCCTGACGCACTACGAGCAGTACTTC.

This chain uses TRBV7-2 with TRBJ2-2, with D perhaps given as TRBD1 or TRBD2 (6 bases each). Per germline, CDR1 SGHTA and CDR2 FQGNSA. Trimming pared 6 bases from V and 1 base from J, leaving 12 bases between. The CDR3 is 15 residues long. The DNA for the CDR3 is TGTGCCAGCAGGGAGGGGGGCCTGAACACCGGGGAGCTGTTTTTT. Its translation is CASREGGLNTGELFF.

The V call is TRBV6-6, the J call TRBJ2-6; D unresolved. This CDR3 has 15 amino acids. Germline CDR1 reads MNHNY; CDR2 reads SVGAGI (reference sequence). V shed 2 bases and J shed 2 bases, with 7 bases lying between them. The CDR3 nucleotides are TGTGCCAGCAGTTACGGTTCGCCTGGGGCCAACGTCCTGACTTTC. Its protein is CASSYGSPGANVLTF.